Each of the 30 T cell receptor beta chains below was sequenced from the same sample in a study of Graves' ophthalmopathy and Graves' hyperthyroidism. Amplification from RNA transcripts yielded the TCR beta CDR3 regions. HTBI-primed RT-PCR formed the first round, and a multiplex PCR formed the second. Each CDR3 protein is one row after TCRdb ran MiXCR on the multiplex PCR reads. Among about 640,000 distinct CDR3 sequences listed, roughly 41% were seen once. The sample comprised peripheral blood. The receptors come from an adult man with Graves' ophthalmopathy.

This clonotype occurred many times. The chain uses TRBV19 and TRBJ1-2; D gene unclear. The CDR3 is 14 amino acids. Trimming pared 5 bases from V and 3 bases from J, leaving 13 bases between. Germline V gene lookup returns CDR1 LNHDA and CDR2 SQIVND (reference sequence). CDR3 DNA sequence: TGTGCCAGTAGTCCCCGTTTCGAAGACTATGGCTACACCTTC. Residues: CASSPRFEDYGYTF.

This chain joins TRBV4-2 and TRBJ1-1; tentative D call: TRBD1 (5 bases). The germline V gene has CDR1 LGHNA and CDR2 YNFKEQ. The V end was cut by 4 bases, the J end by 1 base, with 19 bases between. CDR3 size: 17 residues. The CDR3 nucleotides are TGTGCCAGCAGCCTAAGCCGTACAGAGGGGCGGAACACTGAAGCTTTCTTT. It codes for CASSLSRTEGRNTEAFF.

The genes are TRBV15 and TRBJ1-2, with D uncertain. There are 12 residues in the CDR3. Germline V gene sequence: CDR1 LNHNV, CDR2 YYDKDF (reference sequence). Trimming took 4 bases from V and 7 from J, leaving 10 bases between them. CDR3 residues: CATSKGGSGYTF. Here the CDR3 DNA reads TGTGCCACCAGCAAAGGTGGCTCTGGCTACACCTTC.

This clonotype appeared a few times. This sequence joins TRBV25-1 and TRBJ2-7; TRBD1 aligns across 9 bases. Trimming cost V 4 bases and J 3 bases; bases outside gene matches: 4. Germline V gene sequence: CDR1 MGHDK, CDR2 SYGVNS. The CDR3 is 14 amino acids. The CDR3 loop is CASSGPGQGYEQYF. In DNA, the CDR3 is TGTGCCAGCAGTGGTCCGGGACAGGGCTACGAGCAGTACTTC.

This clonotype was seen only a few times. The chain links TRBV12-3 or TRBV12-4 to TRBJ1-5; D possibly corresponds to TRBD1 (5 bases). V was shortened by 3 bases and J by 1 base, with 10 bases between the two germline ends. The CDR3 covers 15 residues. In DNA, the CDR3 is TGTGCCAGCAGTTTGGGGGGGATGAGCAATCAGCCCCAGCATTTT. Amino acids: CASSLGGMSNQPQHF.

The rearrangement joins TRBV10-3 to TRBJ2-5, with D perhaps matching TRBD1 or TRBD2 (5 bases each). V lost 6 bases to trimming and J lost 5 bases, with 7 bases between them. The CDR3 length is 11 residues. Germline CDR1 reads ENHRY; CDR2 reads SYGVKD. CDR3 DNA sequence: TGTGCCATCAGGAGGGGTGAGACCCAGTACTTC. Protein: CAIRRGETQYF.

This clonotype was seen a handful of times. Here the CDR3 DNA reads TGTGCCACCCTAGACAGGGGATCTTCACCCCTCCACTTT. Translated, it gives CATLDRGSSPLHF. J is TRBJ1-6 and V is TRBV10-3; 8 bases match TRBD1. With V trimmed by 10 bases and J by 9 bases, 8 bases remained unmatched. The CDR3 is made up of 13 amino acids. The germline V gene has CDR1 ENHRY and CDR2 SYGVKD.

There are many counts of this clonotype. V and J are TRBV29-1 and TRBJ2-2; D is perhaps TRBD2 (5 bases). The germline V gene encodes CDR1 SQVTM and CDR2 ANQGSEA. Trimming removed 3 bases at V and 5 bases at J, with 13 bases between. This CDR3 comprises 14 residues. CDR3 protein: CSVDQRGRTGELFF. CDR3 nucleotides: TGCAGCGTTGACCAGCGAGGGCGAACCGGGGAGCTGTTTTTT.

The rearrangement uses TRBV7-2 and TRBJ2-7, with D perhaps TRBD1 (5 bases). V was cut by 5 bases and J by 0 bases, with 20 bases left in between. The CDR3 sequence is 17 residues long. From germline, CDR1 is SGHTA and CDR2 FQGNSA. The CDR3 region is CASSTVSVWTSSYEQYF. The CDR3 nucleotides read TGTGCCAGCAGCACAGTTTCGGTTTGGACATCCTCCTACGAGCAGTACTTC.

This clonotype was seen at least ten times. The chain combines TRBV10-1 with TRBJ1-5; D call uncertain. V shed 8 bases and J shed 2 bases, with 16 bases lying between them. Germline V lookup: CDR1 WNHNN, CDR2 SYGVQD (reference sequence). The CDR3 is made up of 15 amino acids. The CDR3 DNA is TGCGCCAGCGACCCATTTACTCAGGGCAATCAGCCCCAGCATTTT. Translation gives CASDPFTQGNQPQHF.

The V call is TRBV7-8, the J call TRBJ1-2; 9 nucleotides agree with TRBD1. V lost 0 bases to trimming and J lost 3 bases; unmatched junction nucleotides: 5. The CDR3 totals 16 residues. In germline, CDR1 is SGHVS, CDR2 FQNEAQ. The CDR3: CASSLAGTGPHYGYTF. DNA for the CDR3: TGTGCCAGCAGCTTAGCAGGGACAGGGCCCCACTATGGCTACACCTTC.

V is TRBV7-8 and J is TRBJ1-1, with TRBD1 identical over 7 bases. With 1 base clipped from V and 10 bases from J, the junction kept 18 bases outside the gene matches. The CDR3 is made up of 17 amino acids. Looked up from germline, CDR1 is SGHVS and CDR2 is FQNEAQ. Here the CDR3 DNA reads TGTGCCAGCAGCTTAGTGGGCCGACAGAGCAGCACAGGGGTAGCTTTCTTT. Translating gives CASSLVGRQSSTGVAFF.

The gene calls are TRBV6-5 and TRBJ1-3; 10 positions agree with TRBD1. This CDR3 is 15 amino acids long. V lost 0 bases, J lost 9 bases, and 5 bases stayed unmatched. Germline V lookup: CDR1 MNHEY, CDR2 SVGAGI. The CDR3: CASSYSGTGASTIYF. CDR3 nucleotide sequence: TGTGCCAGCAGTTACTCCGGGACAGGGGCTTCCACCATATATTTT.

The chain recombines TRBV20-1 with TRBJ1-2; D is perhaps TRBD1 (5 bases). CDR3 length: 13 amino acids. The V end lost 0 bases, the J end lost 4 bases, and 9 bases lay between the germline ends. Germline lookup yields CDR1 DFQATT and CDR2 SNEGSKA (reference sequence). CDR3 coding DNA: TGCAGTGCTAGAGATGTGGGGGTCTATGGCTACACCTTC. It is translated as CSARDVGVYGYTF.

This clonotype was seen at least ten times. The rearrangement uses TRBV19 and TRBJ1-5; D is unclear. Germline CDR1 reads LNHDA; CDR2 reads SQIVND (reference sequence). CDR3 length: 15 amino acids. Between the trimmed V and J ends, which lost 7 bases and 0 bases, there was a span of 13 bases. In nucleotides, the CDR3 is TGTGCCAGTAAGGTGGCAGCCTATAGCAATCAGCCCCAGCATTTT. Its protein is CASKVAAYSNQPQHF.

At least ten counts were recorded for this clonotype. V and J are TRBV5-1 and TRBJ2-7, with TRBD1 identical over 8 bases. Germline CDR1 reads SGHRS; CDR2 reads YFSETQ. The CDR3 runs to 12 residues. V shed 7 bases, J shed 6 bases, and the junction held 6 bases outside the gene matches. The CDR3 sequence: CASGGQGVEQYF. The CDR3 coding sequence is TGCGCCAGCGGCGGACAGGGCGTCGAGCAGTACTTC.

On this clonotype: One end of the junction varies from germline; a read error may be responsible. This chain joins TRBV20-1 and TRBJ1-3, with D maybe TRBD1 (6 bases). The CDR3 runs to 13 residues. Looked up from germline, CDR1 is DFQATT and CDR2 is SNEGSKA (reference sequence). DNA of the CDR3: TGCGGTGCTGGGGGCACAGGGCTAAACACCATATATTTT. It translates to CGAGGTGLNTIYF.

Of note for this clonotype: A much larger clonotype is one base distant, so this may be a read error. The CDR3 carries no conserved terminal phenylalanine or tryptophan, so it likely arises from a read error. The chain couples TRBV5-1 to TRBJ2-5; 8 bases are a match to TRBD1. The CDR3 loop spans 15 amino acids. V was clipped by 4 bases and J by 2 bases; unmatched bases: 7. The V gene's germline CDR1 is SGHRS and CDR2 YFSETQ. The CDR3 DNA follows: TGCGCCAGCAGCAGGGGGACAGGCGAACAAGAGACCCAGTACTCC. Translation: CASSRGTGEQETQYS.

At least ten counts were recorded for this clonotype. The V call is TRBV20-1, the J call TRBJ1-3; D is possibly TRBD1 (5 bases). This CDR3 has 14 residues. CDR1 DFQATT and CDR2 SNEGSKA come from the germline V gene (reference sequence). With 3 bases removed from V and 0 bases from J, the gap between germline ends came to 9 bases. CDR3 DNA: TGCAGTGCTAGGGGGGACCTCTCTGGAAACACCATATATTTT. It yields the protein CSARGDLSGNTIYF.

This clonotype was found a few times. V and J are TRBV12-3 or TRBV12-4 and TRBJ1-1; unclear D gene. Trimming removed 5 bases from V and 0 bases from J, with 7 bases in between. The CDR3 contains 13 residues. CDR3 amino acids: CASSNGMNTEAFF. The CDR3 DNA is TGTGCCAGCAGTAACGGGATGAACACTGAAGCTTTCTTT.

The chain carries TRBV29-1 and TRBJ2-6; 10 bases align to TRBD1. Germline CDR1 SQVTM, CDR2 ANQGSEA. With V trimmed by 2 bases and J by 0 bases, 1 base remained unmatched. CDR3 size: 16 residues. The CDR3 here is CSVERTGGSGANVLTF. The CDR3 DNA is TGCAGCGTTGAACGGACAGGGGGCTCTGGGGCCAACGTCCTGACTTTC. Complete variable domain (other parts from reference TRBV29-1 and TRBJ2-6): SAVISQKPSRDICQRGTSLTIQCQVDSQVTMMFWYRQQPGQSLTLIATANQGSEATYESGFVIDKFPISRPNLTFSTLTVSNMSPEDSSIYLCSVERTGGSGANVLTFGAGSRLTVL.

Many counts were recorded for this clonotype. The V gene is TRBV9, the J gene TRBJ1-1; no reliable D call. This CDR3 has 14 amino acids. CDR1 SGDLS and CDR2 YYNGEE come from the germline V gene. V was pared by 5 bases and J by 4 bases, with 15 bases between. CDR3 in DNA: TGTGCCAGCAGTTCCCACCGGATGGGCACTGAAGCTTTCTTT. Its translation is CASSSHRMGTEAFF.

There are a few counts of this clonotype. V usage is TRBV11-3 and J usage is TRBJ1-2, with a weak D call TRBD1 (5 bases). CDR1 and CDR2 (germline): SGHNT, YENEEA. V gave up 2 bases and J gave up 4 bases, with 11 bases separating them. The CDR3 spans 14 residues. Here the CDR3 DNA reads TGTGCCAGCAGCTTAACGGGGGGGATCTATGGCTACACCTTC. Its translation is CASSLTGGIYGYTF.

This sequence joins TRBV10-3 and TRBJ2-3, with TRBD2 identical over 8 bases. Unmatched junction bases numbered 4, after V lost 4 bases and J lost 1 base. In germline, CDR1 is ENHRY, CDR2 SYGVKD. The CDR3 is 15 amino acids. CDR3 DNA sequence: TGTGCCATCAGTGCACTAGCGGAAGGCACAGATACGCAGTATTTT. Its protein is CAISALAEGTDTQYF.

On this clonotype itself: The CDR3 does not close with the conserved phenylalanine or tryptophan, likely indicating a read error. The chain recombines TRBV20-1 with TRBJ2-7; TRBD2 is a possible D gene (5 bases). The CDR3 covers 14 residues. CDR1 and CDR2 (germline): DFQATT, SNEGSKA (reference sequence). V gave up 5 bases and J gave up 1 base, with 15 bases separating them. CDR3 amino acids: CSAPPTRRSYEQYS. The DNA for the CDR3 is TGCAGTGCTCCTCCTACTAGGAGGTCCTACGAGCAGTACTCC.

This clonotype occurred a few times. The CDR3 region has the DNA TGTGCCAGCAGCCTTGCGGGCGGCATTCAGTACTTC. It is translated as CASSLAGGIQYF. The J gene is TRBJ2-4, the V gene TRBV25-1; tentatively, D is TRBD2 (5 bases). Trimming took off 6 bases at V and 9 bases at J, with 12 bases between the two ends. This CDR3 spans 12 amino acids. CDR1 is MGHDK, CDR2 SYGVNS, per germline.

At least ten counts were recorded for this clonotype. The chain carries TRBV24-1 and TRBJ1-2, with 8 nucleotides matching TRBD1. The CDR3 consists of 13 residues. CDR1 and CDR2 from the germline V gene are KGHDR and SFDVKD. Unmatched junction bases numbered 8, after V lost 7 bases and J lost 8 bases. CDR3 nucleotides: TGTGCCACCAGAGACCCACAGGGGGGAGGCTACACCTTC. It translates to CATRDPQGGGYTF.

There are a few counts of this clonotype. The chain joins TRBV7-9 to TRBJ2-2; 8 bases line up with TRBD2. The germline V gene encodes CDR1 SEHNR and CDR2 FQNEAQ (reference sequence). J was trimmed by 3 bases and V by 2 bases; bases with no gene match: 14. The CDR3 is made up of 19 amino acids. The CDR3 region has the DNA TGTGCCAGCAGCTTAAGTCTAGCGGGCCCCATTGGTTACACCGGGGAGCTGTTTTTT. Protein product: CASSLSLAGPIGYTGELFF.

The table lists this clonotype with a few counts. V usage is TRBV11-2 and J usage is TRBJ2-7; 11 bases map to TRBD2. After removal of 2 bases from V and 3 bases from J, the junction contained 3 bases not matched to a gene. The germline V gene encodes CDR1 SGHAT and CDR2 FQNNGV. The CDR3 has 15 residues. CDR3 in DNA: TGTGCCAGCAGCTTAAGGGGACTAGCGGACTACGAGCAGTACTTC. Its translation: CASSLRGLADYEQYF. Full variable domain (missing parts from reference TRBV11-2 and TRBJ2-7): EAGVAQSPRYKIIEKRQSVAFWCNPISGHATLYWYQQILGQGPKLLIQFQNNGVVDDSQLPKDRFSAERLKGVDSTLKIQPAKLEDSAVYLCASSLRGLADYEQYFGPGTRLTVT.

A few counts support this clonotype. V usage is TRBV20-1 and J usage is TRBJ1-1, with TRBD1 matching over 9 bases. The V and J ends lost 2 bases and 1 base, in that order; junction bases with no gene match: 2. CDR1 and CDR2 (germline): DFQATT, SNEGSKA (reference sequence). The CDR3 is 14 residues long. CDR3 nucleotides: TGCAGTGCTAGAAAACAGGGGGCGAACACTGAAGCTTTCTTT. Translated, it gives CSARKQGANTEAFF.